This T cell receptor (beta chain) emerged from a study of regulatory T cells in long-lasting Graves disease. This CDR3 spans 13 amino acids. After removal of 4 bases from V and 5 bases from J, the junction contained 3 bases not matched to a gene. CDR1 and CDR2 from the germline V gene are SGHRS and YFSETQ. This clonotype has at least ten counts. Construction of TCR beta libraries relied on iRepertoire HTBI primers and on Arm-PCR targeting CDR3 regions. In TCRdb, the multiplex PCR reads were re-called with MiXCR into one record per CDR3 protein. The data contain roughly 250,000 distinct CDR3 sequences, about 20% of them singletons. Time point specified: newly diagnosed GD, antithyroid drugs for less than 3 months. Researchers made the TCR library from RNA that was extracted from PBMCs. These data also formed part of another study, on T cells in Graves' hyperthyroidism and ophthalmopathy.

The sample here was peripheral blood mononuclear cells (PBMCs), taken at new diagnosis, from a patient treated with antithyroid drugs. V and J are TRBV5-1 and TRBJ2-7; 10 nucleotides match TRBD1. The sequence was obtained from a young woman with Graves disease. DNA of the CDR3: TGCGCCAGCAGCCTTGACAGGGGGCACGAGCAGTACTTC. This codes for CASSLDRGHEQYF.